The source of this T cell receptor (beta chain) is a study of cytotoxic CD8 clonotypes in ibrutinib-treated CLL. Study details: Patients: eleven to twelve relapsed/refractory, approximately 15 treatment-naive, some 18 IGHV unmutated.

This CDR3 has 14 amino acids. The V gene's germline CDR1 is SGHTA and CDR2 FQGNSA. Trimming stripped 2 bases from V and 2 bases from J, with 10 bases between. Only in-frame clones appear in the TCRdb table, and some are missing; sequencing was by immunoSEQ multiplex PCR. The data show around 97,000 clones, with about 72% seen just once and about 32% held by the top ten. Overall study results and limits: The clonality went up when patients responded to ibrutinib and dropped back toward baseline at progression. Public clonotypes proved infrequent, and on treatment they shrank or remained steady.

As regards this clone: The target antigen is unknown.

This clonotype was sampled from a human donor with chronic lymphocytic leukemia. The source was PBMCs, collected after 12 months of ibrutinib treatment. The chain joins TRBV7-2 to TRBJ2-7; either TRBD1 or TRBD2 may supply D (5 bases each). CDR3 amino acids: CASSLKGRTYEQYF. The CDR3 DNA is TGTGCCAGCAGCTTAAAGGGACGGACCTACGAGCAGTACTTC.